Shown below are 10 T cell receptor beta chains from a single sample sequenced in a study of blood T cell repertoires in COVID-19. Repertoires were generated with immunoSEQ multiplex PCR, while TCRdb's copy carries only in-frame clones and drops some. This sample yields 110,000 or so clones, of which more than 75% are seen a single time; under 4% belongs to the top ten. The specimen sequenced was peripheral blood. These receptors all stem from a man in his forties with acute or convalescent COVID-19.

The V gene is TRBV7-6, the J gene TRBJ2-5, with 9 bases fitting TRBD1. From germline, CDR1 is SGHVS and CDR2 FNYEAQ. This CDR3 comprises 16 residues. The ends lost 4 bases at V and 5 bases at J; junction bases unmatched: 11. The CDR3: CASSSAVQGTGETQYF. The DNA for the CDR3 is TGTGCCAGCAGCTCAGCGGTGCAGGGGACAGGGGAGACCCAGTACTTC.

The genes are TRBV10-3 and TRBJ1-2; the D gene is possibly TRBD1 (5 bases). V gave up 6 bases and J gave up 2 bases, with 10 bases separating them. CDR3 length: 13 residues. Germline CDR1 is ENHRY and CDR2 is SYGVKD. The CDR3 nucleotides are TGTGCCATCAGCCCCCCAGGGAACTATGGCTACACCTTC. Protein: CAISPPGNYGYTF.

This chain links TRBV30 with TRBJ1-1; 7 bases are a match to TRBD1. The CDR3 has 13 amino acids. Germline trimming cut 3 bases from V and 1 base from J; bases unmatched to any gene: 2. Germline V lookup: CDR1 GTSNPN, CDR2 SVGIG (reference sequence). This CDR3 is CAWRRTGNTEAFF. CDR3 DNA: TGTGCCTGGAGGAGGACAGGGAACACTGAAGCTTTCTTT.

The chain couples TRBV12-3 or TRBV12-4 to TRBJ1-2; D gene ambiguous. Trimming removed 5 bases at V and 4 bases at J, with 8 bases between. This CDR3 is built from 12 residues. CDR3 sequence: CASSLSSYGYTF. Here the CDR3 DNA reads TGTGCCAGCAGTCTATCCTCCTATGGCTACACCTTC.

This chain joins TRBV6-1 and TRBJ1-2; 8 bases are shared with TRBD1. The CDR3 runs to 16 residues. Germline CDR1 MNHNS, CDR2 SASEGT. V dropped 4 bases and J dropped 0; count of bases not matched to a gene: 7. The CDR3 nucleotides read TGTGCCAGCAGTGGTCAGGGGGCCGGAGCTAACTATGGCTACACCTTC. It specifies CASSGQGAGANYGYTF.

The CDR3 nucleotides read TGTGCCAGCAGCGAAGAGGGTAAAGGCAATTCACCCCTCCACTTT. This codes for CASSEEGKGNSPLHF. V and J are TRBV9 and TRBJ1-6; D ambiguous. The CDR3 loop spans 15 amino acids. V lost 3 bases, J lost 7 bases, and 14 bases lay in between. Germline CDR1 and CDR2: SGDLS and YYNGEE.

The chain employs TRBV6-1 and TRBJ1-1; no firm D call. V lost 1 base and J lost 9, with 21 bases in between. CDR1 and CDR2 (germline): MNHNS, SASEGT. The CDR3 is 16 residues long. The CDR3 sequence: CASSEGREGTGIQAFF. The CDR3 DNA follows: TGTGCCAGCAGTGAAGGTAGGGAGGGAACCGGGATCCAAGCTTTCTTT.

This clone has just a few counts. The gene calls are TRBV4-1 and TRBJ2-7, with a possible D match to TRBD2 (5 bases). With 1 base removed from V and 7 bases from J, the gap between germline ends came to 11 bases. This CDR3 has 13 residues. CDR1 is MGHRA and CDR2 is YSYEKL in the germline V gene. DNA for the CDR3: TGCGCCAGCAGCCAAGTTACTAGTGGGGAGCAGTACTTC. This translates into CASSQVTSGEQYF.

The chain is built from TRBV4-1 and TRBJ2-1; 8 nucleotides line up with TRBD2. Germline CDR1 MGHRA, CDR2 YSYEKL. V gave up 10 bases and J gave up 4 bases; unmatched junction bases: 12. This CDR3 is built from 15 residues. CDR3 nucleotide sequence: TGCGCCACCAGACCCTTTAGCGGGGTATACAATGAGCAGTTCTTC. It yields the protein CATRPFSGVYNEQFF.

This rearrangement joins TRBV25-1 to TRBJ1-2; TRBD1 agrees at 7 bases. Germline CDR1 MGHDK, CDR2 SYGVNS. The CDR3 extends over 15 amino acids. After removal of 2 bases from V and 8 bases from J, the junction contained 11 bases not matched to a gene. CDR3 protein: CASSENPGQGVGYTF. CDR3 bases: TGTGCCAGCAGTGAAAACCCGGGCCAGGGGGTGGGCTACACCTTC.